The present T cell receptor (beta chain) was sequenced within a study of human T cells and chemical hapten exposure (dated by TCRdb to the early 2020s). About the investigation overall: Libraries were pooled for sequencing, and variation in per-sample TCR yields was attributed mainly to small differences in library volumes within the pool. This study followed changes in the peripheral blood TCR repertoire in vivo during primary and secondary sensitization of alopecia patients to the hapten diphenylcyclopropenone (DPC). Each blood RNA sample was used to sequence both TCR alpha and TCR beta chains. Study-level results and caveats: No change with DPC sensitization was found in the number of TCRs above 1 in 1000 frequency, and no evidence of global repertoire structure alterations was found. Repeated subsampling changed both the strength of the expansion versus patch-test correlation and the threshold at which that correlation became significant.

The CDR3 runs 15 amino acids, cysteine and phenylalanine included. The sequence is cut down to CDR3 DNA, 45 bases in frame from base 1. From V the trimming removes 3 bases and from J it removes 2 bases, while the gene matches leave 6 bases of the junction unaccounted for. The germline V gene supplies CDR1 ENHRY and CDR2 SYGVKD. Library generation was performed with 5' RACE. Sequenced on an Illumina MiSeq. Library preparation attached unique molecular identifiers to individual cDNA molecules for quantitative, reproducible TCR counting. The paper's processing steps were these. A median of about 87,000 TCRs per sample was observed, with a range of 23,224 to 690,600. V, J and CDR3 annotation of the TCR reads was carried out using the Decombinator software suite. For the PS versus PT1 abundance plots, all samples were subsampled to the same number of TCRs (28,000). Expanded TCRs were defined as absent before sensitization and observed at least eight times at the 2-week time point. TCRdb passed the public sequencing reads through fastp at Q25 and MiXCR, retaining productive beta sequences. Rows are unified per CDR3 protein, each entry keeping the most common DNA and genes. None of the V and J calls come from the authors' own analysis; TCRdb made them. Recorded for this sample are approximately 81,000 distinct CDR3 sequences; more than 7% of them occurred a single time. About 2.2% of the sample rests with the top ten.

At least ten counts were recorded for this clonotype. The specificity of this receptor is unknown. No much larger clone exists at a distance of one base, and base qualities are not known. Total RNA was isolated from unfractionated whole blood collected in Tempus Blood RNA tubes. Five healthy volunteers served as TCR sequencing controls and were bled at day 0, 2 weeks and 6 weeks. This TCR came from a male donor in good health. The chain joins TRBV10-3 to TRBJ2-7; 8 bases in the middle match TRBD1. The CDR3 amino acid sequence is: CAISDQQGVAYEQYF. The DNA is as follows: TGTGCCATCAGTGATCAACAGGGGGTAGCCTACGAGCAGTACTTC.